The clone carrying this T cell receptor (beta chain) has a handful of counts. Its cognate antigen is unknown. The sample comes from a study of post-analysis software for immune sequencing data. Study at large: Multiple sclerosis in the patients followed relapsing-remitting, secondary progressive and progressive-relapsing courses. Study results and limitations: Five or six TRBV segments were more frequent in patients than controls; TRBV5-6, TRBV5-1 and TRBV20-1 belonged to this group. Under F measure analysis, samples from one preparation batch co-clustered strongly. Multiple sclerosis patients had significantly lower normalized Chao1 diversity than controls.

Prepared TCR beta cDNA libraries contained unique molecular identifiers. About 500,000 cDNA molecules came from around 1 to 10 million T cells. MiXCR, run by TCRdb on the PCR reads, gives a single entry per CDR3 protein. The sample includes about 810,000 distinct CDR3 sequences, around 53% of them seen just once. This CDR3 has 16 amino acids. With V trimmed by 5 bases and J by 0 bases, 3 bases remained unmatched. The germline gives CDR1 SEHNR, CDR2 FQNEAQ (reference sequence). The receptor was derived from a girl aged 5-17 years with multiple sclerosis. The material sequenced was blood. The chain combines TRBV7-9 with TRBJ1-4; 10 nucleotides line up with TRBD1. CDR3 nucleotide sequence: TGTGCCAGCAGCCCGGGGACAGGGGCAACTAATGAAAAACTGTTTTTT. Encoded protein: CASSPGTGATNEKLFF.